One and the same sample provided the 22 T cell receptor beta chains below, sequenced in a study of blood T cell repertoires in COVID-19. Assay: immunoSEQ multiplex PCR; the TCRdb copy retains only in-frame clones and omits some. The sample contains under 130,000 clones, 85% to 90% of which appear only once. Sequenced sample: peripheral blood. The receptor source for this set is a human donor in a cohort sampled during active COVID-19.

The chain is built from TRBV28 and TRBJ1-2, with D possibly being TRBD1 (6 bases). The CDR3 length is 15 residues. Germline CDR1 and CDR2: MDHEN and SYDVKM. The germline V and J ends were trimmed by 7 bases and 0 bases, with 15 bases remaining between them. CDR3 residues: CASTFPQGSNYGYTF. The CDR3 DNA reads TGTGCCAGCACCTTCCCACAGGGATCTAACTATGGCTACACCTTC.

This clone was found a few times. This sequence joins TRBV15 and TRBJ1-4; D unclear. Germline V CDR1 and CDR2: LNHNV, YYDKDF (reference sequence). The germline V and J ends were trimmed by 0 bases and 10 bases, with 15 bases remaining between them. The CDR3 covers 15 residues. CDR3 bases: TGTGCCACCAGCAGAGATCCCCTGCGAGGAGGAAAACTGTTTTTT. This sequence encodes CATSRDPLRGGKLFF.

V usage is TRBV12-3 or TRBV12-4 and J usage is TRBJ1-4, with D perhaps matching TRBD1 (6 bases). The CDR3 spans 13 residues. V lost 7 bases and J 8 bases, leaving 14 bases between the germline ends. The CDR3 DNA reads as TGTGCCAGCACGGGCAGGGGTGGAGAAAAACTGTTTTTT. The encoded protein is CASTGRGGEKLFF.

V and J are TRBV29-1 and TRBJ2-2, with D hard to call. The CDR3 runs 16 residues. V was pared by 5 bases and J by 0 bases, with 16 bases between. The germline gives CDR1 SQVTM, CDR2 ANQGSEA. The CDR3 region has the DNA TGCAGCGTTCAGTACCTTTTCGGGTCGAACACCGGGGAGCTGTTTTTT. Protein sequence: CSVQYLFGSNTGELFF.

CDR3 region: CASSMGNRVGLETQYF. CDR3 in DNA: TGTGCCAGTAGTATGGGAAACAGGGTGGGCTTAGAGACCCAGTACTTC. The chain uses TRBV19 and TRBJ2-5, with a tentative D call TRBD1 (6 bases). V was clipped by 3 bases and J by 4 bases, with 18 bases between them. The germline CDR1 and CDR2 sequences are LNHDA and SQIVND (reference sequence). The length of the CDR3 is 16 residues.

V usage is TRBV5-1 and J usage is TRBJ2-3, with D hard to call. CDR1 and CDR2 (germline): SGHRS, YFSETQ. The CDR3 has 15 residues. Trimming stripped 6 bases from V and 6 bases from J, with 20 bases between. CDR3 sequence: CASTGLRSPGDTQYF. The CDR3 DNA reads as TGCGCCAGCACCGGGTTAAGAAGCCCGGGTGATACGCAGTATTTT. Using reference TRBV5-1 and TRBJ2-3 for the parts outside the CDR3, the full variable domain is KAGVTQTPRYLIKTRGQQVTLSCSPISGHRSVSWYQQTPGQGLQFLFEYFSETQRNKGNFPGRFSGRQFSNSRSEMNVSTLELGDSALYLCASTGLRSPGDTQYFGPGTRLTVL.

J is TRBJ1-2 and V is TRBV18; TRBD1 aligns across 9 bases. Germline V gene sequence: CDR1 KGHSH, CDR2 LQKENI. This CDR3 has 16 residues. The V segment lost 3 bases and the J segment 8 bases; nucleotides outside the gene matches: 13. The CDR3 is CASSPAGTGTFGGYTF. CDR3 DNA: TGTGCCAGCTCACCTGCCGGGACAGGGACCTTCGGAGGCTACACCTTC.

The V call is TRBV2, the J call TRBJ1-5, with TRBD1 as a possible D gene (5 bases). V was shortened by 3 bases and J by 3 bases, with 12 bases between the two germline ends. The CDR3 extends over 15 amino acids. Germline V lookup: CDR1 SNHLY, CDR2 FYNNEI. As DNA, the CDR3 is TGTGCCAGCAGTGACCACAGGACCTACAATCAGCCCCAGCATTTT. Its protein product is CASSDHRTYNQPQHF. Complete variable domain (other parts from reference TRBV2 and TRBJ1-5): EPEVTQTPSHQVTQMGQEVILRCVPISNHLYFYWYRQILGQKVEFLVSFYNNEISEKSEIFDDQFSVERPDGSNFTLKIRSTKLEDSAMYFCASSDHRTYNQPQHFGDGTRLSIL.

This chain joins TRBV4-2 and TRBJ2-1, with a weak D call TRBD1 (5 bases). Germline loops: CDR1 LGHNA, CDR2 YNFKEQ. With 0 bases removed from V and 4 bases from J, the gap between germline ends came to 16 bases. CDR3 length: 17 amino acids. In DNA form, the CDR3 reads TGTGCCAGCAGCCAAGAAGGGCAGGGAAGAGCGTACAATGAGCAGTTCTTC. This translates into CASSQEGQGRAYNEQFF.

The rearrangement links TRBV3-1 (or the pseudogene TRBV3-2) to TRBJ2-7; D perhaps matches TRBD1 (8 bases). The CDR3 is made up of 15 amino acids. Germline CDR1 is LGHDT and CDR2 is YNNKEL (reference sequence). Trimming removed 0 bases at V and 4 bases at J, with 13 bases between. CDR3 nucleotides: TGTGCCAGCAGCCAAGACAACAGGGGGGGGTACGAGCAGTACTTC. Its protein is CASSQDNRGGYEQYF.

The V call is TRBV9, the J call TRBJ1-5; D call uncertain. The V and J ends lost 0 bases and 5 bases respectively, with 3 bases between them. Germline CDR1 reads SGDLS; CDR2 reads YYNGEE. The CDR3 is 12 amino acids. The CDR3 sequence: CASSVGDQPQHF. The CDR3 nucleotides read TGTGCCAGCAGCGTAGGCGATCAGCCCCAGCATTTT.

The chain is built from TRBV9 and TRBJ2-3; TRBD2 aligns across 10 bases. J was trimmed by 4 bases and V by 5 bases; bases with no gene match: 4. From germline, CDR1 is SGDLS and CDR2 YYNGEE. This CDR3 spans 14 amino acids. CDR3 DNA: TGTGCCAGCAGTCTAGCGGGAGCGGCAGATACGCAGTATTTT. As protein: CASSLAGAADTQYF.

This clone is medium-sized in the sample. The chain is built from TRBV7-2 and TRBJ2-3; 7 bases agree with TRBD1. Unmatched junction bases numbered 2, after V lost 1 base and J lost 4 bases. The CDR3 length is 14 residues. Germline V gene data show CDR1 as SGHTA and CDR2 as FQGNSA. The CDR3 sequence is CASSLEGGADTQYF. Here the CDR3 DNA reads TGTGCCAGCAGCTTAGAAGGGGGCGCAGATACGCAGTATTTT.

V and J are TRBV24-1 and TRBJ2-1; 9 bases are shared with TRBD2. This CDR3 comprises 15 residues. The V segment lost 3 bases and the J segment 11 bases; nucleotides outside the gene matches: 10. The germline V gene encodes CDR1 KGHDR and CDR2 SFDVKD. The CDR3 loop is CATSDVTSGSLKQFF. In nucleotides, the CDR3 is TGTGCCACCAGTGATGTTACTAGCGGGTCGCTGAAGCAGTTCTTC.

The chain employs TRBV7-3 and TRBJ1-1; 8 positions agree with TRBD1. This CDR3 is 18 amino acids long. Germline CDR1 and CDR2: SGHTA and FQGTGA. The trim removed 5 bases at V and 1 base at J, leaving 15 bases unmatched. CDR3 sequence (DNA): TGTGCCAGCAGCCCATCCACAGGGGGTGGACCTTGGAACACTGAAGCTTTCTTT. Amino acids: CASSPSTGGGPWNTEAFF. The entire variable domain, with the rest obtained from reference TRBV7-3 and TRBJ1-1, is as follows: GAGVSQTPSNKVTEKGKYVELRCDPISGHTALYWYRQSLGQGPEFLIYFQGTGAADDSGLPNDRFFAVRPEGSVSTLKIQRTERGDSAVYLCASSPSTGGGPWNTEAFFGQGTRLTVV.

V usage is TRBV27 and J usage is TRBJ1-2; 11 nucleotides line up with TRBD1. V was clipped by 2 bases and J by 4 bases; unmatched bases: 3. CDR3 length equals 15 residues. Germline CDR1 MNHEY, CDR2 SMNVEV (reference sequence). The CDR3 is CASSLGQGALYGYTF. For the CDR3, the DNA is TGTGCCAGCAGTTTAGGACAGGGGGCCCTCTATGGCTACACCTTC.

The rearrangement joins TRBV19 to TRBJ1-1; D is uncertain. Germline V gene sequence: CDR1 LNHDA, CDR2 SQIVND (reference sequence). With 7 bases removed from V and 5 bases from J, the gap between germline ends came to 23 bases. The CDR3 has 16 amino acids. This CDR3 reads CASNLSGEGAWTEAFF. CDR3 bases: TGTGCCAGTAACCTATCTGGGGAGGGCGCGTGGACTGAAGCTTTCTTT.

The chain uses TRBV7-9 and TRBJ1-1, with 7 positions matching TRBD1. The CDR3 is 13 residues long. CDR1 SEHNR and CDR2 FQNEAQ come from the germline V gene (reference sequence). Germline trimming cut 5 bases from V and 6 bases from J; bases unmatched to any gene: 6. The CDR3 coding sequence is TGTGCCAGCAGCGACAGGGTCGGGGCTGAAGCTTTCTTT. Translated, it gives CASSDRVGAEAFF.

This chain links TRBV5-1 with TRBJ1-3; 8 nucleotides match TRBD1. The CDR3 loop spans 16 amino acids. J was trimmed by 0 bases and V by 0 bases; bases with no gene match: 2. The germline CDR1 and CDR2 sequences are SGHRS and YFSETQ. The CDR3 region is CASSLDGQGSGNTIYF. The CDR3 DNA reads as TGCGCCAGCAGCTTGGACGGACAGGGCTCTGGAAACACCATATATTTT.

The chain is built from TRBV19 and TRBJ2-7; 8 bases line up with TRBD1. Per the germline V gene, CDR1 is LNHDA and CDR2 is SQIVND (reference sequence). CDR3 length equals 15 residues. Losses at the gene ends were 6 bases for V and 5 bases for J; bases not matched to a gene: 12. CDR3 DNA: TGTGCCAGTAGGACCACAGGGGGACCGAACGACGAGCAGTACTTC. It translates to CASRTTGGPNDEQYF.

V usage is TRBV3-1 (or the pseudogene TRBV3-2) and J usage is TRBJ2-5; a possible D gene is TRBD1 (5 bases). The CDR3 spans 14 residues. Trimming pared 2 bases from V and 5 bases from J, leaving 12 bases between. Germline values: CDR1 LGHDT, CDR2 YNNKEL (reference sequence). The CDR3 reads CASSQLGARETQYF. CDR3 DNA: TGTGCCAGCAGCCAACTAGGGGCCCGGGAGACCCAGTACTTC.

The chain couples TRBV27 to TRBJ2-7; no reliable D call. The germline V gene encodes CDR1 MNHEY and CDR2 SMNVEV (reference sequence). V was shortened by 0 bases and J by 6 bases, with 15 bases between the two germline ends. CDR3 size: 15 residues. CDR3 region: CASSLSSRGIGEQYF. The CDR3 nucleotides are TGTGCCAGCAGTTTATCGTCCAGAGGTATTGGCGAGCAGTACTTC.